One sample yielded the 5 T cell receptor beta chains listed below, sequenced in a study of cytotoxic CD8 clonotypes in ibrutinib-treated CLL. TCRdb's copy holds only in-frame clones and misses some; the assay was immunoSEQ multiplex PCR. The sample consists of about 140,000 clones, approximately 80% of them appearing once. Here the sequenced sample was PBMCs, taken after 36 months of ibrutinib treatment. The source of these receptors is a human donor with chronic lymphocytic leukemia.

This clone appeared many times. The gene calls are TRBV2 and TRBJ1-4; D gene unclear. V lost 3 bases, J lost 8 bases, and 4 bases lay in between. The germline V gene encodes CDR1 SNHLY and CDR2 FYNNEI. This CDR3 has 11 residues. The CDR3 reads CASSDYEKLFF. In DNA form, the CDR3 reads TGTGCCAGCAGTGATTACGAAAAACTGTTTTTT.

The V gene is TRBV9, the J gene TRBJ1-5; D is perhaps TRBD1 (5 bases). This CDR3 region has 14 residues. CDR1 is SGDLS and CDR2 is YYNGEE in the germline V gene. Trimming left V 6 bases short and J 6 bases short, with 16 bases between. CDR3 sequence reads: CASNRDGDGQPQHF. The DNA of the CDR3 is TGTGCCAGCAATCGGGACGGCGATGGTCAGCCCCAGCATTTT.

The V gene is TRBV28, the J gene TRBJ1-6; TRBD1 might be the D (5 bases). V was pared by 11 bases and J by 8 bases, with 19 bases between. The germline V gene encodes CDR1 MDHEN and CDR2 SYDVKM. This CDR3 region has 14 residues. This chain's CDR3 is CAGVRGVVDSPLHF. The CDR3 DNA reads as TGTGCCGGGGTTCGGGGGGTCGTTGATTCACCCCTCCACTTT.

The genes are TRBV6-5 and TRBJ2-7; 8 positions agree with TRBD2. Germline CDR1 is MNHEY and CDR2 is SVGAGI. Trimming at V came to 4 bases and at J to 4 bases, leaving 9 bases not matched to a gene. This CDR3 is built from 15 residues. In DNA, the CDR3 is TGTGCCAGCAGTTCGGCGCTAGCGGGTTTTTACGAGCAGTACTTC. It is translated as CASSSALAGFYEQYF.

V and J are TRBV5-1 and TRBJ2-7; D is uncertain. This CDR3 has 12 residues. Trimming left V 0 bases short and J 5 bases short, with 6 bases between. CDR1 is SGHRS, CDR2 YFSETQ, per germline. The CDR3 nucleotides read TGCGCCAGCAGCTTGGGGATCCACGAGCAGTACTTC. The encoded protein is CASSLGIHEQYF.